The next 28 T cell receptor beta chains were all read from a single sample in a study of blood T cell repertoires in COVID-19. The method was immunoSEQ multiplex PCR; TCRdb's version includes in-frame clones alone and lacks a portion of them. The repertoire holds over 350,000 clones, with approximately 90% as singletons. What was sequenced was PBMCs or T cells enriched from blood (not recorded which). The receptor source for this set is a woman younger than 30 who had recovered from COVID-19.

V and J are TRBV4-1 and TRBJ1-4; D unresolved. Germline loops: CDR1 MGHRA, CDR2 YSYEKL. The CDR3 sequence is 18 residues long. Between the trimmed V and J ends, which lost 0 bases and 0 bases, there was a span of 14 bases. CDR3 bases: TGCGCCAGCAGCCAAGAACCTGGAGGTTATGCAACTAATGAAAAACTGTTTTTT. It translates to CASSQEPGGYATNEKLFF.

The V call is TRBV25-1, the J call TRBJ1-2; D might be TRBD1 (6 bases). Germline V gives CDR1 MGHDK, CDR2 SYGVNS. V was pared by 4 bases and J by 8 bases, with 14 bases between. This CDR3 spans 13 amino acids. CDR3 DNA: TGTGCCAGCAGTGGGGGGGGCGTGGGCGGCTACACCTTC. It specifies CASSGGGVGGYTF.

V gene TRBV19 combines with J gene TRBJ2-2; maybe TRBD2 (6 bases). The CDR3 totals 19 residues. V was clipped by 5 bases and J by 4 bases, with 26 bases between them. Per the germline V gene, CDR1 is LNHDA and CDR2 is SQIVND (reference sequence). The CDR3 here is CASSHGLPTSLPGTGELFF. Here the CDR3 DNA reads TGTGCCAGTAGTCATGGACTACCCACCTCTCTTCCAGGCACCGGGGAGCTGTTTTTT. Based on the CDR3 plus reference TRBV19 and TRBJ2-2, the full variable domain is DGGITQSPKYLFRKEGQNVTLSCEQNLNHDAMYWYRQDPGQGLRLIYYSQIVNDFQKGDIAEGYSVSREKKESFPLTVTSAQKNPTAFYLCASSHGLPTSLPGTGELFFGEGSRLTVL.

This clone came up once. The chain links TRBV13 to TRBJ1-2, with D maybe TRBD1 (5 bases). Germline CDR1 and CDR2: PRHDT and FYEKMQ (reference sequence). The CDR3 is 14 amino acids. V dropped 4 bases and J dropped 3 bases, with 12 bases sitting between them. The DNA for the CDR3 is TGTGCCAGCAGCTATAAGGGGATCGACTATGGCTACACCTTC. Protein: CASSYKGIDYGYTF.

This clone has only a few counts. V is TRBV19 and J is TRBJ1-2, with 8 bases matching TRBD1. J gave up 7 bases and V 4 bases, and 5 bases lay outside the gene matches. From germline, CDR1 is LNHDA and CDR2 SQIVND (reference sequence). The CDR3 runs to 13 residues. The CDR3 DNA follows: TGTGCCAGTAGTAAGGACAGGGATGGTGGCTACACCTTC. It codes for CASSKDRDGGYTF.

The CDR3 DNA follows: TGTGCCAGTATCGGTCGGGGAGGCTCCTACAATGAGCAGTTCTTC. As protein: CASIGRGGSYNEQFF. The genes are TRBV19 and TRBJ2-1; D might be TRBD2 (6 bases). The CDR3 contains 15 residues. The germline V gene has CDR1 LNHDA and CDR2 SQIVND (reference sequence). Trimming left V 7 bases short and J 0 bases short, with 13 bases between.

The genes are TRBV5-1 and TRBJ2-7; TRBD2 might be the D (5 bases). The CDR3 runs 16 residues. V was clipped by 4 bases and J by 5 bases, with 22 bases between them. Germline CDR1 SGHRS, CDR2 YFSETQ. The CDR3 region is CASSGVDSGVGDEQYF. In nucleotides, the CDR3 is TGCGCCAGCAGCGGGGTGGACTCCGGAGTCGGGGACGAGCAGTACTTC.

The chain joins TRBV2 to TRBJ2-7; TRBD2 aligns across 13 bases. The ends lost 8 bases at V and 7 bases at J; junction bases unmatched: 8. Per germline, CDR1 SNHLY and CDR2 FYNNEI. CDR3 length: 14 amino acids. CDR3 in amino acids: CASVLLAGGHEQYF. Here the CDR3 DNA reads TGTGCCAGCGTACTACTAGCGGGGGGGCATGAGCAGTACTTC. Using reference TRBV2 and TRBJ2-7 for the parts outside the CDR3, the full variable domain is EPEVTQTPSHQVTQMGQEVILRCVPISNHLYFYWYRQILGQKVEFLVSFYNNEISEKSEIFDDQFSVERPDGSNFTLKIRSTKLEDSAMYFCASVLLAGGHEQYFGPGTRLTVT.

The V and J genes are TRBV7-6 and TRBJ2-7; TRBD1 aligns across 8 bases. With 1 base clipped from V and 5 bases from J, the junction kept 10 bases outside the gene matches. The CDR3 contains 16 residues. Germline V gene lookup returns CDR1 SGHVS and CDR2 FNYEAQ. The CDR3 spells CASSLVRTGGRDEQYF. Written as DNA, the CDR3 is TGTGCCAGCAGCTTAGTACGCACAGGGGGTAGGGACGAGCAGTACTTC.

The gene calls are TRBV6-5 and TRBJ2-2; 10 bases map to TRBD1. Germline-derived CDR1 and CDR2 are MNHEY and SVGAGI. The CDR3 runs 14 residues. The ends lost 7 bases at V and 4 bases at J; junction bases unmatched: 3. This CDR3 reads CASTRQGATGELFF. The CDR3 nucleotides read TGTGCCAGCACCCGACAGGGGGCCACCGGGGAGCTGTTTTTT.

V is TRBV6-5 and J is TRBJ1-1; D ambiguous. Germline assignment: CDR1 MNHEY and CDR2 SVGAGI. V shed 6 bases and J shed 1 base, with 6 bases lying between them. The CDR3 is 12 amino acids. The CDR3 protein is CASRFSNTEAFF. CDR3 in DNA: TGTGCCAGCAGGTTCTCGAACACTGAAGCTTTCTTT.

The chain joins TRBV6-5 to TRBJ2-5, with D possibly matching TRBD1 (5 bases). Germline CDR1 reads MNHEY; CDR2 reads SVGAGI. V was trimmed by 2 bases and J by 5 bases, leaving 12 bases between them. CDR3 length equals 14 residues. CDR3 DNA: TGTGCCAGCAGTTACACCCAGGGTAGGGAGACCCAGTACTTC. It codes for CASSYTQGRETQYF.

The rearrangement uses TRBV3-1 (or the pseudogene TRBV3-2) and TRBJ1-2; 8 positions agree with TRBD1. The germline V gene has CDR1 LGHDT and CDR2 YNNKEL (reference sequence). The CDR3 consists of 15 residues. Trimming removed 0 bases from V and 8 bases from J; junction bases left unmatched: 8. The CDR3 here is CASSQDLATGDGYTF. The CDR3 DNA is TGTGCCAGCAGCCAAGATCTTGCGACAGGGGACGGCTACACCTTC.

CDR3 nucleotide sequence: TGCGCCAGCAGCTCCGGGGGACTTAGCACAGATACGCAGTATTTT. Amino acid sequence: CASSSGGLSTDTQYF. V usage is TRBV5-1 and J usage is TRBJ2-3; D is perhaps TRBD2 (6 bases). Germline values: CDR1 SGHRS, CDR2 YFSETQ. V lost 3 bases to trimming and J lost 0 bases, with 11 bases between them. The length of the CDR3 is 15 residues.

The chain is built from TRBV5-1 and TRBJ1-3; 8 nucleotides line up with TRBD1. CDR1 and CDR2 from the germline V gene are SGHRS and YFSETQ. This CDR3 has 15 amino acids. The V and J ends lost 3 bases and 4 bases, in that order; junction bases with no gene match: 6. In DNA, the CDR3 is TGCGCCAGCAGCTCGAGGACAGGGCCGGGAAACACCATATATTTT. This encodes CASSSRTGPGNTIYF.

This rearrangement joins TRBV6-5 to TRBJ1-2; TRBD1 agrees at 7 bases. Germline loops: CDR1 MNHEY, CDR2 SVGAGI. The J segment lost 7 bases and the V segment lost 0 bases, leaving 5 bases of the junction unmatched. CDR3 length equals 14 residues. The chain's CDR3 is CASSYSGGGAGYTF. The CDR3 DNA follows: TGTGCCAGCAGTTACTCAGGAGGGGGCGCTGGCTACACCTTC.

This clone was counted only a few times. The chain joins TRBV12-5 to TRBJ2-2, with D possibly matching TRBD1 (5 bases). This CDR3 has 12 residues. Deletions cut 3 bases from V and 10 bases from J, with 9 bases between. Per germline, CDR1 LGHNT and CDR2 FRNRAP. The CDR3 DNA is TGTGCTAGTGGTTTTGGGGCGGAGGAGCTGTTTTTT. Encoded protein: CASGFGAEELFF. Drawing the rest from reference TRBV12-5 and TRBJ2-2, the complete variable domain is DARVTQTPRHKVTEMGQEVTMRCQPILGHNTVFWYRQTMMQGLELLAYFRNRAPLDDSGMPKDRFSAEMPDATLATLKIQPSEPRDSAVYFCASGFGAEELFFGEGSRLTVL.

V usage is TRBV15 and J usage is TRBJ2-4, with 9 bases that match TRBD1. Germline V gene lookup returns CDR1 LNHNV and CDR2 YYDKDF (reference sequence). After removal of 5 bases from V and 3 bases from J, the junction contained 8 bases not matched to a gene. The CDR3 spans 16 residues. The CDR3 DNA sequence: TGTGCCACCAGCGCGTCGACAGGGGGTGGCAAAAACATTCAGTACTTC. Translating gives CATSASTGGGKNIQYF.

The CDR3 sequence is CASSQGGSGLAGNTEAFF. The CDR3 DNA reads as TGTGCCAGCAGCCAAGGCGGATCCGGACTGGCGGGGAACACTGAAGCTTTCTTT. The genes are TRBV5-5 and TRBJ1-1, with D uncertain. V was clipped by 4 bases and J by 1 base, with 23 bases between them. The CDR3 is 18 residues long. Germline assignment: CDR1 SGHKS and CDR2 YYEKEE (reference sequence). The full variable domain, completed using reference TRBV5-5 and TRBJ1-1, is DAGVTQSPTHLIKTRGQQVTLRCSPISGHKSVSWYQQVLGQGPQFIFQYYEKEERGRGNFPDRFSARQFPNYSSELNVNALLLGDSALYLCASSQGGSGLAGNTEAFFGQGTRLTVV.

The chain couples TRBV10-3 to TRBJ1-4; 7 bases line up with TRBD1. From germline, CDR1 is ENHRY and CDR2 SYGVKD. V shed 3 bases and J 8 bases; nucleotides not matched to a gene: 6. The CDR3 is 14 amino acids. In nucleotides, the CDR3 is TGTGCCATCAGTGACGGGACAGAGAGCGAAAAACTGTTTTTT. This codes for CAISDGTESEKLFF.

The CDR3 nucleotides read TGTGCCAGCAGCCCCCCGACAGCGAGTACAGAAGTCTATAGCAATCAGCCCCAGCATTTT. Its translation is CASSPPTASTEVYSNQPQHF. This sequence joins TRBV5-5 and TRBJ1-5; the D gene is possibly TRBD1 (5 bases). Germline V CDR1 and CDR2: SGHKS, YYEKEE (reference sequence). V lost 4 bases to trimming and J lost 0 bases, with 26 bases between them. The CDR3 contains 20 residues.

V is TRBV6-1 and J is TRBJ1-2; D gene unclear. Trimming cost V 0 bases and J 5 bases, with 10 bases left between them. The CDR3 contains 14 residues. Germline V gives CDR1 MNHNS, CDR2 SASEGT. CDR3 DNA sequence: TGTGCCAGCAGTGAAGCGGTCGGAGCTTATGGCTACACCTTC. Its translation is CASSEAVGAYGYTF.

The chain recombines TRBV6-4 with TRBJ1-1, with D unclear. Between the trimmed V and J ends, which lost 6 bases and 3 bases, there was a span of 17 bases. CDR1 MRHNA and CDR2 SNTAGT come from the germline V gene. This CDR3 region has 15 residues. In nucleotides, the CDR3 is TGTGCCAGCAGGCCAACAGACCGATTCGACACTGAAGCTTTCTTT. Amino acids: CASRPTDRFDTEAFF.

V usage is TRBV2 and J usage is TRBJ2-7, with 12 bases fitting TRBD2. The CDR3 spans 15 residues. Germline CDR1 and CDR2: SNHLY and FYNNEI. The trim removed 7 bases at V and 0 bases at J, leaving 4 bases unmatched. The CDR3: CASTGLAGSSYEQYF. CDR3 bases: TGTGCCAGCACCGGACTAGCGGGGAGCTCCTACGAGCAGTACTTC.

The chain uses TRBV29-1 and TRBJ1-2; maybe TRBD1 (5 bases). Trimming shortened V by 0 bases and J by 3 bases, and 20 bases separated the two germline ends. The CDR3 covers 17 residues. Germline V gene lookup returns CDR1 SQVTM and CDR2 ANQGSEA. The CDR3 here is CSVEDRGAAGWDYGYTF. CDR3 coding DNA: TGCAGCGTTGAAGATCGCGGCGCGGCAGGGTGGGACTATGGCTACACCTTC. Full variable domain (outside the CDR3, taken from reference TRBV29-1 and TRBJ1-2): SAVISQKPSRDICQRGTSLTIQCQVDSQVTMMFWYRQQPGQSLTLIATANQGSEATYESGFVIDKFPISRPNLTFSTLTVSNMSPEDSSIYLCSVEDRGAAGWDYGYTFGSGTRLTVV.

This chain joins TRBV24-1 and TRBJ1-6; 7 bases match TRBD1. Germline V lookup: CDR1 KGHDR, CDR2 SFDVKD. The CDR3 totals 15 residues. V was clipped by 4 bases and J by 7 bases; unmatched bases: 6. The CDR3 loop reads CATSDPGQPNSPLHF. DNA for the CDR3: TGTGCCACCAGTGACCCGGGACAGCCCAATTCACCCCTCCACTTT.

J is TRBJ1-5 and V is TRBV18; D call uncertain. The CDR3 runs to 14 residues. V was trimmed by 5 bases and J by 1 base, leaving 9 bases between them. CDR1 is KGHSH, CDR2 LQKENI, per germline. In DNA, the CDR3 is TGTGCCAGCTCATTAGCCGGGAGCAATCAGCCCCAGCATTTT. It translates to CASSLAGSNQPQHF.

V usage is TRBV10-3 and J usage is TRBJ2-2, with TRBD1 matching 9 bases. CDR1 is ENHRY, CDR2 SYGVKD, per germline. V gave up 6 bases and J gave up 2 bases; unmatched junction bases: 7. The CDR3 length is 16 residues. The CDR3: CAISETGGSNTGELFF. CDR3 sequence (DNA): TGTGCCATCAGCGAGACAGGGGGATCTAACACCGGGGAGCTGTTTTTT.